Listed below are T cell receptor beta chains from one sample, sequenced in a study of blood T cells in healthy people across ages. TCRdb used MiXCR to reprocess the 5' RACE reads, holding one entry per CDR3 protein. The repertoire includes 950,000 to 1,200,000 distinct CDR3 sequences, about two fifths of them detected once, and 13% sits in the top ten. The source material was blood. The receptors derive from a man younger than 35 in good health. CDR3s include the opening cysteine and the closing phenylalanine or tryptophan. Fields, in order: CDR3 protein, CDR3 DNA, V gene, D gene, clone size, J gene. A D gene is named only where the DNA matches it firmly. A clone size is listed for some rows: how often the clone was seen (once, few, many), or a class if it is expanded.

CSVVVPGYNEQFF	TGCAGCGTTGTCGTTCCGGGATACAATGAGCAGTTCTTC	TRBV29-1	NA	NA	TRBJ2-1
CASSFSPRGCEQFF	TGTGCCAGCAGTTTCTCACCCAGGGGGTGTGAGCAGTTCTTC	TRBV27	TRBD1	NA	TRBJ2-1
CASSPLGPSRDEQYF	TGTGCCAGCAGCCCACTCGGACCCTCCAGGGACGAGCAGTACTTC	TRBV4-2	NA	NA	TRBJ2-7
CSAAPPRGTVTEAFF	TGCAGTGCTGCACCTCCACGGGGGACAGTGACTGAAGCTTTCTTT	TRBV20-1	TRBD1	NA	TRBJ1-1
CASSQDNRNSYNSPLHF	TGCGCCAGCAGCCAAGATAACAGAAACTCCTATAATTCACCCCTCCACTTT	TRBV4-3	NA	NA	TRBJ1-6
CASSRTADTDTQYF	TGTGCCAGCAGCCGGACAGCCGACACAGATACGCAGTATTTT	TRBV4-2	NA	NA	TRBJ2-3
CASSESLSGGFNEQFF	TGTGCCAGCAGCGAGAGTTTGAGCGGGGGGTTCAATGAGCAGTTCTTC	TRBV9	TRBD2	few	TRBJ2-1
CASRTTGDSEAFF	TGTGCCAGCAGAACGACAGGGGATAGCGAAGCTTTCTTT	TRBV7-9	TRBD1	NA	TRBJ1-1
CSAILQGQGYGYTF	TGCAGTGCTATTCTACAGGGGCAAGGGTATGGCTACACCTTC	TRBV20-1	TRBD1	few	TRBJ1-2
CSARDAGTEAFF	TGCAGTGCTAGAGATGCGGGCACTGAAGCTTTCTTT	TRBV20-1	NA	few	TRBJ1-1
CSARAFRGAVDTQYF	TGCAGTGCTAGAGCCTTTCGCGGGGCCGTAGATACGCAGTATTTT	TRBV20-1	NA	few	TRBJ2-3
CASSSVGQGRLQETQYF	TGCGCCAGCAGCTCGGTAGGACAGGGAAGACTCCAAGAGACCCAGTACTTC	TRBV5-1	TRBD1	NA	TRBJ2-5
CASSPGSPFEKLFF	TGTGCCAGCAGCCCTGGGAGCCCTTTTGAAAAACTGTTTTTT	TRBV27	NA	few	TRBJ1-4
CASGFRTGPTLGNEQFF	TGTGCCAGCGGGTTCCGGACAGGCCCCACGTTGGGGAATGAGCAGTTCTTC	TRBV7-9	TRBD1	NA	TRBJ2-1
CASADRYNEQFF	TGTGCCAGCGCTGACAGATACAATGAGCAGTTCTTC	TRBV6-5	NA	many	TRBJ2-1
CASSVGGVGNTIYF	TGTGCCAGCAGCGTAGGCGGGGTCGGAAACACCATATATTTT	TRBV9	NA	NA	TRBJ1-3
CASSSLRGGGDYGYTF	TGTGCCAGCAGCTCCCTGCGGGGGGGGGGCGACTATGGCTACACCTTC	TRBV11-2	NA	NA	TRBJ1-2
CASSDNGYTEAFF	TGTGCCAGCAGTGATAATGGTTACACTGAAGCTTTCTTT	TRBV2	NA	NA	TRBJ1-1
CATLGISYNEQFF	TGTGCCACCCTAGGGATCTCCTACAATGAGCAGTTCTTC	TRBV6-1	NA	NA	TRBJ2-1
CASGTAFNYGYTF	TGTGCCAGCGGGACGGCCTTCAACTATGGCTACACCTTC	TRBV6-1	NA	NA	TRBJ1-2
CASSQTDDTDTQYF	TGTGCCAGCAGCCAAACGGACGACACAGATACGCAGTATTTT	TRBV7-9	NA	many	TRBJ2-3
CASGLILGGNQPQHF	TGTGCTAGTGGTTTGATATTGGGAGGCAATCAGCCCCAGCATTTT	TRBV12-5	NA	NA	TRBJ1-5